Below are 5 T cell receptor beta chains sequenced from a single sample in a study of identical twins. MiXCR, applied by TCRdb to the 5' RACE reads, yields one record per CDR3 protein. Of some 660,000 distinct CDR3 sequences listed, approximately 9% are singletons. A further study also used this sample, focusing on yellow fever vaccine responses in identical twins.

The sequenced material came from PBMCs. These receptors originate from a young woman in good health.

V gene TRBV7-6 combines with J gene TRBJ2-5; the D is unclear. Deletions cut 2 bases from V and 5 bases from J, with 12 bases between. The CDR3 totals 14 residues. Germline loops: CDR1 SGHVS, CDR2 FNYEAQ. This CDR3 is CASSLFGSPETQYF. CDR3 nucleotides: TGTGCCAGCAGCTTATTCGGGTCGCCTGAGACCCAGTACTTC.

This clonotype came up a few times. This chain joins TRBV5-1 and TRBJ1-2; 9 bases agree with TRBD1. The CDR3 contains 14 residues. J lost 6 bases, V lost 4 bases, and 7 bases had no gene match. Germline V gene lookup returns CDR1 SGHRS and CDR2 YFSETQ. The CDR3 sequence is CASSPKTGGDGYTF. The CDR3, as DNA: TGCGCCAGCAGCCCAAAAACAGGGGGCGATGGCTACACCTTC.

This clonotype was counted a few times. The CDR3 DNA reads TGTGCCAGCAGCAGGGGACAGGGATTCGACGCTTTCTTT. Amino acids: CASSRGQGFDAFF. This sequence joins TRBV7-9 and TRBJ1-1, with TRBD1 identical over 9 bases. The CDR3 runs 13 residues. V lost 5 bases to trimming and J lost 11 bases; unmatched junction nucleotides: 9. The germline gives CDR1 SEHNR, CDR2 FQNEAQ (reference sequence).

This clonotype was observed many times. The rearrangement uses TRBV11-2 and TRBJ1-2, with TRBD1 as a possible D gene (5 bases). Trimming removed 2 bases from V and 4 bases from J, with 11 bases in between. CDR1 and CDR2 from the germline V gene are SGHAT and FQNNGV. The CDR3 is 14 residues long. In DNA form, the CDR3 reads TGTGCCAGCAGCTTAAGCCAGGGTGTCTATGGCTACACCTTC. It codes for CASSLSQGVYGYTF.

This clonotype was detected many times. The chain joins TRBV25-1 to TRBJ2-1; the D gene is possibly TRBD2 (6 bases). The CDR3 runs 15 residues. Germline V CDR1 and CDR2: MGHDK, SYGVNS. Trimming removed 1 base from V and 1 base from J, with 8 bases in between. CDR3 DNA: TGTGCCAGCAGTGAATTCGGGGGTTCCTACAATGAGCAGTTCTTC. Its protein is CASSEFGGSYNEQFF.